This T cell receptor (beta chain) was captured by sequencing in a study of blood T cell repertoires in COVID-19. Study-wide context: The samples span acute and convalescent COVID-19 from the United States, Italy and Spain. In each case, the material was cDNA or gDNA derived from T cells, B-cell-depleted T cells, or PBMCs.

The CDR3 is 17 residues long. V was pared by 4 bases and J by 5 bases, with 8 bases of the junction left unmatched. Germline CDR1 reads ENHRY; CDR2 reads SYGVKD. In the original processing: Estimation of nucleated cell counts was performed using reference gene primer amplification. Generated by immunoSEQ multiplex PCR, the TCRdb table keeps only in-frame clones and is missing some. V and J calls and clone size are as listed in that table; D and trimming were resolved from the DNA. The sample shows 95,000 to 150,000 clones, less than 90% of them seen only once. The sequence was collected from a man at least 80 years old with active or convalescent COVID-19. The specimen sequenced was peripheral blood. This chain links TRBV10-3 with TRBJ2-2, with 12 positions matching TRBD2. CDR3 in amino acids: CAISGRLAGVQTGELFF. In nucleotides, the CDR3 is TGTGCCATCAGTGGACGACTAGCGGGAGTCCAGACCGGGGAGCTGTTTTTT.